The subject of this entry is one T cell receptor (beta chain). This sample was taken from a study of blood T cell repertoires in COVID-19. Study details: Both acute and convalescent COVID-19 samples were obtained from the United States, Italy and Spain. The analysed material was cDNA or gDNA that came from T cells, B-cell-depleted T cells, or PBMCs.

As processed by the authors: The authors estimated nucleated cell counts from reference gene primer amplification. Clones were sequenced by immunoSEQ multiplex PCR, and TCRdb holds only the in-frame ones, with some missing. V and J calls and clone size come straight from that table; D and trimming were deduced from the DNA. The sample has around 100,000 clones, approximately 84% seen once. The sample was peripheral blood. This receptor was identified in a man aged 40-49 years with acute or convalescent COVID-19.

The CDR3 region is CASSSVPSYEQYF. CDR3 nucleotide sequence: TGTGCCAGCAGCTCCGTCCCCTCCTACGAGCAGTACTTC. This rearrangement joins TRBV7-3 to TRBJ2-7, with no clear D. CDR1 and CDR2 from the germline V gene are SGHTA and FQGTGA. The CDR3 is made up of 13 amino acids. With 4 bases removed from V and 0 bases from J, the gap between germline ends came to 7 bases.